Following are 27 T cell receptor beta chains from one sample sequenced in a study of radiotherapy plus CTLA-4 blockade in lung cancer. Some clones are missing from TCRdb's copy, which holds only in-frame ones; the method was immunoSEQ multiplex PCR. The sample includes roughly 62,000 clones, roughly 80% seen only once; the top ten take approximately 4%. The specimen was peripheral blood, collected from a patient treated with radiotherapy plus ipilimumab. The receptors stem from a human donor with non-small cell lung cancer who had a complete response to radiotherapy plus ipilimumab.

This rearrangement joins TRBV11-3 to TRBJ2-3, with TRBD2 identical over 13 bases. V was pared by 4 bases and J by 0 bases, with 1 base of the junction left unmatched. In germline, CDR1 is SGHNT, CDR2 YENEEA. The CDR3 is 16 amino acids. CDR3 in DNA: TGTGCCAGCAGCTCGGGACTAGCGGGAAGCACAGATACGCAGTATTTT. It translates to CASSSGLAGSTDTQYF.

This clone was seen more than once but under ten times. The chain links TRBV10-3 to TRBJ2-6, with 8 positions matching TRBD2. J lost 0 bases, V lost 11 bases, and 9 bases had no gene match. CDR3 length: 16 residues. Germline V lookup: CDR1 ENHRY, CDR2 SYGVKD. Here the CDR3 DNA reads TGTGCCTCCGGGACGGGGGGGCCCTCTGGGGCCAACGTCCTGACTTTC. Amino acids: CASGTGGPSGANVLTF.

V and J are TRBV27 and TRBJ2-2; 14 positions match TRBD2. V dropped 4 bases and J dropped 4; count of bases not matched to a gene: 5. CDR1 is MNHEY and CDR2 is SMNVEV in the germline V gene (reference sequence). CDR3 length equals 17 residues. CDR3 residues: CASSSGLAGVGTGELFF. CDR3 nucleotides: TGTGCCAGCAGTTCGGGACTAGCGGGAGTCGGCACCGGGGAGCTGTTTTTT.

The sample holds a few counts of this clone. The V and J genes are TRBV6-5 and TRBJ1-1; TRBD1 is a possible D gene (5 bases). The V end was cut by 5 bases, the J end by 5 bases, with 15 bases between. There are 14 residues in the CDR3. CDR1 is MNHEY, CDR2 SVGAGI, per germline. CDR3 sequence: CASSPGGGSTEAFF. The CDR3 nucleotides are TGTGCCAGCAGTCCCGGTGGGGGGAGTACTGAAGCTTTCTTT.

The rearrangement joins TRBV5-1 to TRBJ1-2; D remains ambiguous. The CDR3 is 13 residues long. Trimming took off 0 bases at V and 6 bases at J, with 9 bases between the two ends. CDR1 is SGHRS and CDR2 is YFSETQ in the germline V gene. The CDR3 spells CASSLALVDGYTF. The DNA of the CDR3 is TGCGCCAGCAGCTTGGCCCTAGTAGATGGCTACACCTTC.

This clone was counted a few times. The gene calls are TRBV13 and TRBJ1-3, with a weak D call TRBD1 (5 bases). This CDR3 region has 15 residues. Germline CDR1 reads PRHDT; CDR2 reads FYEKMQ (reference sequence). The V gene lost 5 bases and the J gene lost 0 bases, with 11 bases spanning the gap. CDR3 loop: CASSAGDYSGNTIYF. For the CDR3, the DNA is TGTGCCAGCAGCGCGGGGGATTACTCTGGAAACACCATATATTTT.

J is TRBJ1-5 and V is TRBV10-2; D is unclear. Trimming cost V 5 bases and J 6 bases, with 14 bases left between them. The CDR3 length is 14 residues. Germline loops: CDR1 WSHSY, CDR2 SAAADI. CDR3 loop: CASSFGGEAQPQHF. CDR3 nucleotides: TGCGCCAGCAGTTTTGGAGGAGAGGCTCAGCCCCAGCATTTT.

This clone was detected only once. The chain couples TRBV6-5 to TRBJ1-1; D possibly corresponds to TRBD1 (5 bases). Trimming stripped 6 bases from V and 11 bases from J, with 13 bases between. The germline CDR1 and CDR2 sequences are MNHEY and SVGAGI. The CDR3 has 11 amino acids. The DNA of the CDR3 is TGTGCCAGCAGAGCAGGGACGCTGGCTTTCTTT. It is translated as CASRAGTLAFF.

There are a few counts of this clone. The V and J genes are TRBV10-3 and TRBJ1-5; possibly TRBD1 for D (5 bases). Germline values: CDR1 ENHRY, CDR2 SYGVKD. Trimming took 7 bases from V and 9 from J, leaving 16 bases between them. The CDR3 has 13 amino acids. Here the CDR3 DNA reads TGTGCCATCAAGCGGGACCCGAAGGGGCCCCAGCATTTT. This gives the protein CAIKRDPKGPQHF.

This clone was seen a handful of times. The CDR3 sequence is CASSQGRLAQETQYF. In DNA, the CDR3 is TGCGCCAGCAGCCAAGGTAGACTAGCCCAAGAGACCCAGTACTTC. The chain employs TRBV4-1 and TRBJ2-5; 7 bases match TRBD2. The CDR3 extends over 15 amino acids. V lost 1 base and J lost 1; bases outside the gene matches: 3. CDR1 is MGHRA and CDR2 is YSYEKL in the germline V gene.

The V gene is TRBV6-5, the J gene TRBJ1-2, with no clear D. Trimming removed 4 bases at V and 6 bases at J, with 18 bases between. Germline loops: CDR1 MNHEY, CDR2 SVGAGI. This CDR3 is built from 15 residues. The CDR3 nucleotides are TGTGCCAGCAGTTCCTTAGACCTCGGACTTCATGGCTACACCTTC. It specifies CASSSLDLGLHGYTF.

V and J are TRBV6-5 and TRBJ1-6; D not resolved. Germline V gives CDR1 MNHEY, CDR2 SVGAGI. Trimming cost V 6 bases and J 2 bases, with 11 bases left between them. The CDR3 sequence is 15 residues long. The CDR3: CASREGSAYNSPLHF. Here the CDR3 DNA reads TGTGCCAGCAGGGAGGGCAGTGCCTATAATTCACCCCTCCACTTT.

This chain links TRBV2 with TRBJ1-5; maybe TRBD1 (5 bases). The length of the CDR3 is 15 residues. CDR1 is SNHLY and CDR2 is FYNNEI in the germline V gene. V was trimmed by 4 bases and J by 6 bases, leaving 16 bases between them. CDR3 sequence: CASSGIYGGGQPQHF. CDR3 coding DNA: TGTGCCAGCAGTGGAATTTACGGGGGGGGTCAGCCCCAGCATTTT.

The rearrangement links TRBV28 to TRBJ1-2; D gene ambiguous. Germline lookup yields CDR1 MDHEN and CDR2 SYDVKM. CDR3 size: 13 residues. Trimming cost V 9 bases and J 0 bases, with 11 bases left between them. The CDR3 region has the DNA TGTGCCAGTCGGCCTTCGGCTAACTATGGCTACACCTTC. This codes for CASRPSANYGYTF.

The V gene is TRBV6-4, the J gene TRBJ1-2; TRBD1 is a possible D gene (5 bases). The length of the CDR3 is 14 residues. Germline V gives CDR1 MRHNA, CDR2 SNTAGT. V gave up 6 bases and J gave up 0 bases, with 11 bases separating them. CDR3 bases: TGTGCCAGCAGAGCCGGGACTACTAACTATGGCTACACCTTC. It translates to CASRAGTTNYGYTF.

The CDR3 spells CASRRGQGLYEQYF. CDR3 sequence (DNA): TGTGCCAGCAGACGGGGACAGGGTCTTTACGAGCAGTACTTC. V usage is TRBV2 and J usage is TRBJ2-7; 9 nucleotides align to TRBD1. CDR1 SNHLY and CDR2 FYNNEI come from the germline V gene. The CDR3 has 14 amino acids. J was trimmed by 4 bases and V by 6 bases; bases with no gene match: 7.

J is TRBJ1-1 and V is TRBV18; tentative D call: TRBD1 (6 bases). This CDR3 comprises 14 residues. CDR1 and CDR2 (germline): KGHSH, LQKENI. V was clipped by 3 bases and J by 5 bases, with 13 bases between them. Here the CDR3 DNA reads TGTGCCAGCTCACCCGAGGGGGTTGGTACTGAAGCTTTCTTT. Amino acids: CASSPEGVGTEAFF.

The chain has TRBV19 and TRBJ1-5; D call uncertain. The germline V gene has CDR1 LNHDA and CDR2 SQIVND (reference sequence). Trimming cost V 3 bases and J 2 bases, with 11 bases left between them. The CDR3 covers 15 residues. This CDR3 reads CASSIPQVGNQPQHF. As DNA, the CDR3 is TGTGCCAGTAGTATCCCCCAGGTGGGCAATCAGCCCCAGCATTTT.

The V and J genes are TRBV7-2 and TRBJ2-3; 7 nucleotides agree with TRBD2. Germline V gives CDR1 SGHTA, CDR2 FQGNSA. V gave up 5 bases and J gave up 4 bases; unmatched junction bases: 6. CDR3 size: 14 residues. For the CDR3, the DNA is TGTGCCAGCAGCCTGGGCGGGAGTGCAGATACGCAGTATTTT. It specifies CASSLGGSADTQYF.

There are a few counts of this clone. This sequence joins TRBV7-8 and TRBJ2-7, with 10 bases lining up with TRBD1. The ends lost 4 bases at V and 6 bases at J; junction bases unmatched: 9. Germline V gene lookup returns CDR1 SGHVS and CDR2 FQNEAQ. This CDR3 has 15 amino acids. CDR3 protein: CASSSNRQGAREQYF. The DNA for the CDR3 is TGTGCCAGCAGCTCCAATAGACAGGGGGCCCGCGAGCAGTACTTC.

Here the CDR3 reads CASSPTDRNYGYTF. CDR3 nucleotides: TGTGCCAGCAGCCCAACCGACAGAAACTATGGCTACACCTTC. This rearrangement joins TRBV7-9 to TRBJ1-2, with D maybe TRBD1 (5 bases). Trimming removed 5 bases from V and 2 bases from J, with 12 bases in between. The CDR3 contains 14 residues. The germline CDR1 and CDR2 sequences are SEHNR and FQNEAQ (reference sequence).

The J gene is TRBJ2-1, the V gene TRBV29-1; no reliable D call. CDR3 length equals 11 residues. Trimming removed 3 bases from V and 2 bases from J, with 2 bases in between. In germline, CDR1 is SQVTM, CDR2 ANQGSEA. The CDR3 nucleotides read TGCAGCGTTGATCCCTACAATGAGCAGTTCTTC. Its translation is CSVDPYNEQFF.

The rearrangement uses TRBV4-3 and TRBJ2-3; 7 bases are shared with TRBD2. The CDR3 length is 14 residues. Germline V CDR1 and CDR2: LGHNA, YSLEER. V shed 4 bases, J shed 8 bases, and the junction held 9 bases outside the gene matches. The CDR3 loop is CASSRLLAGSTQYF. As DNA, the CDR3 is TGCGCCAGCAGCCGGCTATTAGCGGGTTCTACGCAGTATTTT.

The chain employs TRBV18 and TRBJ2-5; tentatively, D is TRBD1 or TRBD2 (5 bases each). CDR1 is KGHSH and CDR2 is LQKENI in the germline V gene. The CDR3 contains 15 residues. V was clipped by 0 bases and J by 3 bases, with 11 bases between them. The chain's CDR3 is CASSPPRDGKETQYF. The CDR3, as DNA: TGTGCCAGCTCACCACCGAGGGACGGCAAAGAGACCCAGTACTTC.

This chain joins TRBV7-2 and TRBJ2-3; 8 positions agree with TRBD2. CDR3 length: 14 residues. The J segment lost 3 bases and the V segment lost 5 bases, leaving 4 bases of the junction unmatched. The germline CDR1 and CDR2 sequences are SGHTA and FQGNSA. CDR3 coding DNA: TGTGCCAGCAGCCCTCAGCGGGGGACAGATACGCAGTATTTT. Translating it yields CASSPQRGTDTQYF.

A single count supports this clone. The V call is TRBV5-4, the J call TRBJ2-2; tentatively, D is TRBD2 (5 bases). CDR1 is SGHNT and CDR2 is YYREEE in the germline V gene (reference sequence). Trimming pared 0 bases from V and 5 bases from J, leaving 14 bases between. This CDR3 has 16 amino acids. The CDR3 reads CASSLGRAWSTGELFF. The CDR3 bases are TGTGCCAGCAGCTTGGGGCGGGCCTGGTCTACCGGGGAGCTGTTTTTT.

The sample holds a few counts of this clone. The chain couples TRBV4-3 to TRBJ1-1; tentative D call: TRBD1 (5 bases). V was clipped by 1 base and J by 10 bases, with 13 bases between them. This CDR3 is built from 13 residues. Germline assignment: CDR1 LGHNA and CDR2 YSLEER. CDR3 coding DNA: TGCGCCAGCAGCCAAGCGAGAACAGGACGAGCTTTCTTT. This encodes CASSQARTGRAFF.